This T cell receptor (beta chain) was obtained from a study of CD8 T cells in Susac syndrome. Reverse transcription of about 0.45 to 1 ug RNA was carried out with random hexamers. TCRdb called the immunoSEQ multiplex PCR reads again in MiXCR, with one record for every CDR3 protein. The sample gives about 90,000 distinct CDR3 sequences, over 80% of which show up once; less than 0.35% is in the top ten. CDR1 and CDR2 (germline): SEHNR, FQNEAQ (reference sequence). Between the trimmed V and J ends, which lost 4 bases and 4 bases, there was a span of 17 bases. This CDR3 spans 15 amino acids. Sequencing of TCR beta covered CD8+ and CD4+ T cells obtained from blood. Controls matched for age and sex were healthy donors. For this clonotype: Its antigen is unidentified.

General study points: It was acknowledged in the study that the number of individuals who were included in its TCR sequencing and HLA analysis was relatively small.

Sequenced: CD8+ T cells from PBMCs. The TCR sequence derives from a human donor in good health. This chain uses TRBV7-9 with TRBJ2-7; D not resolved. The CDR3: CASSSDTPPNYEQYF. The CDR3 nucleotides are TGTGCCAGCAGCTCCGACACCCCACCAAATTACGAGCAGTACTTC.